The 17 T cell receptor beta chains reported below all come from one sample, sequenced in a study of monozygotic twins with inflammatory bowel disease. After re-calling the 5' RACE reads, TCRdb lists one entry per CDR3 protein, DNA absent. This sample contains around 400,000 distinct CDR3 sequences. Sequenced input: blood. All receptors derive from a human donor with ulcerative colitis or Crohn's disease, or a healthy co-twin of an affected twin (not recorded which).

V usage is TRBV11-3 and J usage is TRBJ2-3; the D call from TCRdb, TRBD1, cannot be confirmed without DNA. Germline V lookup: CDR1 SGHNT, CDR2 YENEEA. The CDR3 contains 14 residues. The CDR3 sequence: CASSNRGRGDTQYF.

The chain employs TRBV7-2 and TRBJ2-1; TCRdb reports TRBD2, a call that lacks DNA to check it against. Germline lookup yields CDR1 SGHTA and CDR2 FQGNSA. The CDR3 spans 15 residues. The CDR3 loop is CASKNRLAGGNEQFF.

The V and J genes are TRBV27 and TRBJ1-2; the D call of TRBD1 rests on TCRdb alone, since no DNA is present to check it. CDR1 is MNHEY, CDR2 SMNVEV, per germline (reference sequence). This CDR3 region has 15 residues. CDR3 sequence reads: CASSLRRVGDYGYTF.

J is TRBJ2-1 and V is TRBV7-6; with no DNA, the TCRdb D assignment of TRBD2 cannot be verified. There are 15 residues in the CDR3. Looked up from germline, CDR1 is SGHVS and CDR2 is FNYEAQ. The CDR3 protein is CASSLSGGTYNEQFF.

This sequence joins TRBV5-1 and TRBJ2-6; TCRdb indicates TRBD1, and absent DNA this call remains unverified. The CDR3 is 18 amino acids. CDR1 and CDR2 from the germline V gene are SGHRS and YFSETQ. CDR3 loop: CASSSLDRGNAGANVLTF.

The V gene is TRBV27, the J gene TRBJ2-5; the D gene TCRdb calls, TRBD2, cannot be checked with no DNA. The germline V gene has CDR1 MNHEY and CDR2 SMNVEV (reference sequence). There are 13 residues in the CDR3. The CDR3 sequence is CASSPSDGQTQYF.

The J gene is TRBJ2-3, the V gene TRBV15; the D call from TCRdb, TRBD2, cannot be confirmed without DNA. This CDR3 has 16 residues. CDR1 and CDR2 from the germline V gene are LNHNV and YYDKDF (reference sequence). This CDR3 reads CATSKSAGGPPDTQYF.

The chain couples TRBV19 to TRBJ2-2; TCRdb indicates TRBD2, and absent DNA this call remains unverified. Germline assignment: CDR1 LNHDA and CDR2 SQIVND (reference sequence). CDR3 length equals 17 residues. The CDR3 is CASNTGEGPGNTGELFF.

This chain joins TRBV2 and TRBJ2-3; TCRdb calls TRBD1, which cannot be checked without DNA. CDR1 SNHLY and CDR2 FYNNEI come from the germline V gene. CDR3 size: 13 residues. The CDR3 sequence: CASWRGLPDTQYF.

The chain recombines TRBV6-5 with TRBJ1-1; the D call from TCRdb, TRBD1, cannot be confirmed without DNA. The CDR3 is 15 amino acids. Germline loops: CDR1 MNHEY, CDR2 SVGAGI. CDR3 protein: CASSYSTGGGSEAFF.

The chain joins TRBV7-2 to TRBJ2-2; TCRdb calls TRBD1, which cannot be checked without DNA. From germline, CDR1 is SGHTA and CDR2 FQGNSA. This CDR3 contains 16 residues. The CDR3 loop is CASSLGDSPNTGELFF.

The V gene is TRBV7-2, the J gene TRBJ2-1; lacking DNA, the TRBD2 call made by TCRdb goes unchecked. The CDR3 has 15 residues. CDR1 SGHTA and CDR2 FQGNSA come from the germline V gene. Here the CDR3 reads CASSWVLAGNNEQFF.

The chain is built from TRBV27 and TRBJ1-4; TCRdb names TRBD1, which stays unverified in the absence of DNA. The CDR3 spans 20 residues. Germline V CDR1 and CDR2: MNHEY, SMNVEV (reference sequence). The CDR3 protein is CASSYRQGRTLVPTNEKLFF.

The chain joins TRBV6-2 or TRBV6-3 to TRBJ2-7; TCRdb picks TRBD1, but there is no DNA to check that call. The germline CDR1 and CDR2 sequences are MNHEY and SVGEGT. CDR3 length: 13 amino acids. The CDR3 sequence: CASSRPGAYEQYF.

V gene TRBV7-9 combines with J gene TRBJ1-4; TCRdb proposes TRBD1, but this gene call is untestable without DNA. This CDR3 region has 16 residues. Germline CDR1 reads SEHNR; CDR2 reads FQNEAQ (reference sequence). CDR3 sequence: CASSLPTGTGGEKLFF.

The gene calls are TRBV12-3 or TRBV12-4 and TRBJ2-7; TCRdb outputs TRBD2, but without DNA this stays unchecked. CDR3 length: 14 residues. This CDR3 reads CASRSSGGPGEQYF.

This chain uses TRBV6-5 with TRBJ1-5; TCRdb indicates TRBD1, and absent DNA this call remains unverified. Per germline, CDR1 MNHEY and CDR2 SVGAGI. The CDR3 length is 16 residues. The CDR3: CASSYSTGGSNQPQHF.